This record concerns one T cell receptor beta chain sequence. The sample holds a few counts of this clone. Its antigen remains undetermined. Qualities for individual bases were not recorded, and no much larger clone is one base off. This specimen comes from a study of blood T cell repertoires in COVID-19 (dated by TCRdb to 2018 to 2020). Context from the whole study: The collaborator samples originated in the United States, Italy and Spain and spanned the acute and convalescent phases of COVID-19. The samples were drawn from the first 160 participants of the ongoing ImmuneRACE study and from over 950 subjects provided by 6 global collaborators. The repertoires were made available in a free public database intended to serve as a resource for research on the immune response to SARS-CoV-2. Deeply sampled blood TCRbeta repertoires from subjects exposed to, actively infected with, or recovered from COVID-19 were included in the dataset. Nearly every sample came with metadata listing a de-identified subject ID, COVID-19 status, age in years and sex. Where available, HLA class I and class II types were taken from metadata supplied by the sample provider and were not determined by assay-based typing. The material from the prospective study consisted of cDNA or gDNA derived from T cells, B-cell-depleted T cells, or PBMCs.

Whole blood was collected in K2EDTA tubes by collaborating institutions according to the institutions' own protocols. Collaborator samples were shipped for TCRbeta analysis as frozen whole blood, isolated PBMCs, or DNA extracted from either sample type. The CDR3 holds 14 amino acids from the cysteine to the phenylalanine. Left in the record is the CDR3 DNA by itself, 42 bases read in frame from the first base. As encoded in the germline V gene (reference sequence), CDR1 is LNHDA while CDR2 is SQIVND. V is pruned by 7 bases and J by 4 bases, leaving 4 bases of the junction without a gene match. The full study reports these points: The quantity of clinical and demographic metadata differed by source and by participant and was supplied without curation.

TCRbeta CDR3 regions were amplified from genomic DNA by means of the immunoSEQ Assay, a bias-controlled multiplex PCR. Regarding the original processing steps: The number of nucleated cells in each sample was estimated by amplification of reference gene primers within the assay. Sequence reads were collapsed and filtered to measure the absolute abundance of every unique TCRbeta CDR3 rearrangement. For each sample, productive Simpson clonality was calculated as the square root of Simpson's diversity index over productive rearrangements. This is the immuneACCESS table as TCRdb keeps it, with only in-frame sequences that have V and J called. A part of the clones is gone; compared with another copy, unresolved V genes explain less than half, and the rest is unexplained. Clone size and the V and J calls come from that table; the DNA yielded D and trimming. The sample table shows 200,000 to 250,000 clones, and 75% to 85% are seen once. Jointly, the top ten make up approximately 7% of the sample.

The sequenced sample consisted of peripheral blood. The sequence derives from a woman aged 50 to 65 with acute or convalescent COVID-19. The sequence joins TRBV19 to TRBJ1-6, with 7 middle bases fitting TRBD1. The nucleotide sequence is given as TGTGCCAGTACGGAGGGGGCTTATAATTCACCCCTCCACTTT. Its protein is CASTEGAYNSPLHF.